This paragraph covers one T cell receptor beta chain sequence. As yet, its antigen is unknown. This entry comes from a study of beta chain features in type 1 diabetes. Study information: All samples together contributed 100 million to 120 million sorted cells for examination.

Overall study findings and caveats: TCRB CDR3s were moderately but significantly shorter in Type 1 diabetes patients in all four CD4+ subsets. Any HLA-type effect on TCRB rearrangement remained unresolved here. Over-representation of high TCR-expressing cells was a possible consequence of cDNA sequencing.

As every portion of the isolated RNA was reverse transcribed, the sequencing read expressed TCRB transcripts. Profiling relied on immunoSEQ multiplex PCR, and the TCRdb table lists in-frame clones only, not all of them. The sample shows around 600,000 clones, about an eighth of them seen only once. The CDR3 sequence is 15 residues long. CDR1 and CDR2 from the germline V gene are GTSNPN and SVGIG (reference sequence). V shed 1 base and J 2 bases; nucleotides not matched to a gene: 5. The clonotype was recovered from a man aged 25 to 45 with type 1 diabetes. The chain uses TRBV30 and TRBJ2-1; TRBD1 matches at 7 bases. Sequences were obtained from naive CD4+ T cells from blood. In nucleotides, the CDR3 is TGTGCCTGGAGTGAACAGGGGTGGGCCTACAATGAGCAGTTCTTC. It specifies CAWSEQGWAYNEQFF.